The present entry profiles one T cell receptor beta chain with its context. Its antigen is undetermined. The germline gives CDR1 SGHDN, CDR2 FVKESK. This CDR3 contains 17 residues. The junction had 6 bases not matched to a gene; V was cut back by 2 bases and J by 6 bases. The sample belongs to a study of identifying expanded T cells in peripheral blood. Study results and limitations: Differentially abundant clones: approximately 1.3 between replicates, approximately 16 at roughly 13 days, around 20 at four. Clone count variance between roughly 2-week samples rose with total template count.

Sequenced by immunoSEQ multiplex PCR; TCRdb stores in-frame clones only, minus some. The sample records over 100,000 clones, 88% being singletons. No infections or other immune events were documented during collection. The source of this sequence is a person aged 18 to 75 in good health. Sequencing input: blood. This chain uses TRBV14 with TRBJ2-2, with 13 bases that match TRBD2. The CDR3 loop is CASSQPIGTSGAGELFF. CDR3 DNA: TGTGCCAGCAGCCAACCCATAGGGACTAGCGGGGCCGGGGAGCTGTTTTTT.